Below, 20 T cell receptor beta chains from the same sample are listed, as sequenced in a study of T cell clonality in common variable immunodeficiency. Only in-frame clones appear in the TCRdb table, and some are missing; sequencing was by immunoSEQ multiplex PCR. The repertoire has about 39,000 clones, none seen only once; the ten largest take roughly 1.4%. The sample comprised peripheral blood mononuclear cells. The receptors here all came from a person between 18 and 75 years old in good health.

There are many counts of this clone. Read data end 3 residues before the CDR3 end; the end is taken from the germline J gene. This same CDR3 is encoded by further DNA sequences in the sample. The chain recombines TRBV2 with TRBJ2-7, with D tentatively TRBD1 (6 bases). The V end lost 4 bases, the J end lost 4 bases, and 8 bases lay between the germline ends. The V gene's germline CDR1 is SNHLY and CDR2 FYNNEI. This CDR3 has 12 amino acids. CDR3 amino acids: CASSGGLYEQYF. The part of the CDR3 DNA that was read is TGTGCCAGCAGTGGGGGGCTGTACGAG.

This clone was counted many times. The CDR3 sequence: CSARIPLGTSGRGYNEQFF. Incomplete CDR3 DNA: TGCAGTGCTAGAATACCATTGGGAACTAGCGGGAGAGGCTACAATGAG. The chain joins TRBV20-1 to TRBJ2-1, with 11 bases fitting TRBD2. The read finishes 3 residues shy of the CDR3 end, and the germline J gene is used to complete it. This CDR3 is 19 amino acids long. After removal of 2 bases from V and 3 bases from J, the junction contained 15 bases not matched to a gene. From germline, CDR1 is DFQATT and CDR2 SNEGSKA (reference sequence).

CDR3 bases read: TGTGCCAGCAGGAGGGGAGGGCCCTATGGC. Its translation: CASRRGGPYG. The whole CDR3 protein reads CASRRGGPYGYTF. V and J are TRBV2 and TRBJ1-2; D might be TRBD1 (5 bases). The CDR3 end falls 3 residues outside the read, so it is completed with the germline J gene. V was trimmed by 6 bases and J by 4 bases, leaving 12 bases between them. CDR3 length: 13 residues. The germline V gene encodes CDR1 SNHLY and CDR2 FYNNEI. The full variable domain, completed using reference TRBV2 and TRBJ1-2, is EPEVTQTPSHQVTQMGQEVILRCVPISNHLYFYWYRQILGQKVEFLVSFYNNEISEKSEIFDDQFSVERPDGSNFTLKIRSTKLEDSAMYFCASRRGGPYGYTFGSGTRLTVV.

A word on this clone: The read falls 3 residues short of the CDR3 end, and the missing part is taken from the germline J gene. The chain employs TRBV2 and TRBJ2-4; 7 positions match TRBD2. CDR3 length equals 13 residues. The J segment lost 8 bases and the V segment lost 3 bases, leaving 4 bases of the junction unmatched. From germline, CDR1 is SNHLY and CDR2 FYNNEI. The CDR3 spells CASSDGTSDIQYF. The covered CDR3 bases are TGTGCCAGCAGTGATGGAACTAGCGACATT.

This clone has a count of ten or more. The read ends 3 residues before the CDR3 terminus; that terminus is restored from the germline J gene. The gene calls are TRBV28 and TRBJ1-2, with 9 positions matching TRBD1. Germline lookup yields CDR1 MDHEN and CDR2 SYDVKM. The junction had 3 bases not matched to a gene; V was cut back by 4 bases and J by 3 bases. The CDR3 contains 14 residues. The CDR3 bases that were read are TGTGCCAGCAGTTCACAGGGGGCTGACTATGGC. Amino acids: CASSSQGADYG. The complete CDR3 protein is CASSSQGADYGYTF.

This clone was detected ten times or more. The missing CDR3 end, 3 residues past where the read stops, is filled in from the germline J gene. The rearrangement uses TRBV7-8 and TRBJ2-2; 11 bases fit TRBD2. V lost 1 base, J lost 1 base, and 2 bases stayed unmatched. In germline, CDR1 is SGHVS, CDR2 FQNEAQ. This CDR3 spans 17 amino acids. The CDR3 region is CASSLDGLAGNTGELFF. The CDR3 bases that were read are TGTGCCAGCAGCTTAGATGGACTAGCGGGGAACACCGGGGAG. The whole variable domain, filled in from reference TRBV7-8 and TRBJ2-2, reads GAGVSQSPRYKVAKRGQDVALRCDPISGHVSLFWYQQALGQGPEFLTYFQNEAQLDKSGLPSDRFFAERPEGSVSTLKIQRTQQEDSAVYLCASSLDGLAGNTGELFFGEGSRLTVL.

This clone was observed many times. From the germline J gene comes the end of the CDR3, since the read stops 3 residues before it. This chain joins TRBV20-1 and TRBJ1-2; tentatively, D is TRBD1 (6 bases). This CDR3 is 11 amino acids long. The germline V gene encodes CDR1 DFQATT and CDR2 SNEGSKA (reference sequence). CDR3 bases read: TGCAGTGCTAGAGCCAGGGGAGGC. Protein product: CSARARGG. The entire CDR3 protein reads CSARARGGYTF.

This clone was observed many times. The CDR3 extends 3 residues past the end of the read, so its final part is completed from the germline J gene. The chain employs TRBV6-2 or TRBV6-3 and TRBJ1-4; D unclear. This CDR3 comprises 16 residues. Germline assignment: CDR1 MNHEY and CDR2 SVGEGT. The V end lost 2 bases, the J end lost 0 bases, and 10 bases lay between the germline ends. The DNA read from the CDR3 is TGTGCCAGCAGTTACCAGGCGCCTGCAACTAATGAAAAA. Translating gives CASSYQAPATNEK. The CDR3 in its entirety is CASSYQAPATNEKLFF.

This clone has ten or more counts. CDR3 sequence: CASRRLAGQVYEQYF. The sequenced part of the CDR3 DNA is TGTGCCAGCAGGCGACTAGCGGGCCAAGTCTACGAG. V usage is TRBV14 and J usage is TRBJ2-7; 10 bases line up with TRBD2. The missing CDR3 end, 3 residues past where the read stops, is filled in from the germline J gene. The V segment lost 6 bases and the J segment 3 bases; nucleotides outside the gene matches: 8. The V gene's germline CDR1 is SGHDN and CDR2 FVKESK. The CDR3 is 15 residues long.

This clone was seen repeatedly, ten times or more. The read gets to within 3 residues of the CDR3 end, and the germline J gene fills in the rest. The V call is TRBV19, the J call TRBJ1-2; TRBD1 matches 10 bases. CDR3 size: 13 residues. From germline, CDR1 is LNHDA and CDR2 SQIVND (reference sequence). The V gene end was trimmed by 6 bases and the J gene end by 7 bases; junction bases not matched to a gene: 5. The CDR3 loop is CASSPGTGAGYTF. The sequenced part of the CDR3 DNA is TGTGCCAGTAGCCCCGGGACAGGGGCTGGC.

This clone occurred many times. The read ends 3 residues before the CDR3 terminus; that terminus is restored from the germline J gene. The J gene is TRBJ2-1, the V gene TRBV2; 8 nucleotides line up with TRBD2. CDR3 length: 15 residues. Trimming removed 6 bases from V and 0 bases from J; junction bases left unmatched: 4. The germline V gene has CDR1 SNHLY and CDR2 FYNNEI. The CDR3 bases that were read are TGTGCCAGCAGGGACACTAGCGGCTCCTACAATGAG. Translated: CASRDTSGSYNE. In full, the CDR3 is CASRDTSGSYNEQFF.

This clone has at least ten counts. The part of the CDR3 DNA that was read is TGTGCGACAAGGGTGGGGGGGCGAGAACAAGAGACC. As protein: CATRVGGREQET. The full CDR3 reads CATRVGGREQETQYF. V is TRBV2 and J is TRBJ2-5; a possible D gene is TRBD2 (7 bases). The read terminates 3 residues ahead of where the CDR3 ends, so the germline J gene completes it. The CDR3 is 15 amino acids. Germline V gene sequence: CDR1 SNHLY, CDR2 FYNNEI. Full variable domain (remainder filled in from reference TRBV2 and TRBJ2-5): EPEVTQTPSHQVTQMGQEVILRCVPISNHLYFYWYRQILGQKVEFLVSFYNNEISEKSEIFDDQFSVERPDGSNFTLKIRSTKLEDSAMYFCATRVGGREQETQYFGPGTRLLVL.

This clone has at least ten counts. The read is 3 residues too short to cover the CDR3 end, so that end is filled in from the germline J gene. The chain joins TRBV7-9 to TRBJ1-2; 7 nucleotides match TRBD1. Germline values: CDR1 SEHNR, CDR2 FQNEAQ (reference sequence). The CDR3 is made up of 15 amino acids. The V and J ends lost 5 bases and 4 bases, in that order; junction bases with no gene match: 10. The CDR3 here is CASSLLRDSAYGYTF. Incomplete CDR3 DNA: TGTGCCAGCAGCCTACTACGGGACAGCGCCTATGGC. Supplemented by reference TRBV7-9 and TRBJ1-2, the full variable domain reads DTGVSQNPRHKITKRGQNVTFRCDPISEHNRLYWYRQTLGQGPEFLTYFQNEAQLEKSRLLSDRFSAERPKGSFSTLEIQRTEQGDSAMYLCASSLLRDSAYGYTFGSGTRLTVV.

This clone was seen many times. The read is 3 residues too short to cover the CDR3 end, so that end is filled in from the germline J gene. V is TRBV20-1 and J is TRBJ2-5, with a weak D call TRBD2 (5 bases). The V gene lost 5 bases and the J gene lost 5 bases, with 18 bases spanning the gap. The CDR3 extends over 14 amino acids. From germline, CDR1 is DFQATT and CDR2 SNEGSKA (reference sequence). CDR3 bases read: TGCAGTGCTGGGTTATTACTAGTGCCGGAGACC. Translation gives CSAGLLLVPET. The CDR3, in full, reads CSAGLLLVPETQYF.

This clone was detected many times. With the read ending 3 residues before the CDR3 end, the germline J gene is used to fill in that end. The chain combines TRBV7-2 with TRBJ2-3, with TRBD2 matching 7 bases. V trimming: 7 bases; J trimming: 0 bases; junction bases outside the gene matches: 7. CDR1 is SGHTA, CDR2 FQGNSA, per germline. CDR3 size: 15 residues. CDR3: CASTTRTRSTDTQYF. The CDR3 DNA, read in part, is TGTGCCAGCACCACAAGGACTAGGAGCACAGATACG.

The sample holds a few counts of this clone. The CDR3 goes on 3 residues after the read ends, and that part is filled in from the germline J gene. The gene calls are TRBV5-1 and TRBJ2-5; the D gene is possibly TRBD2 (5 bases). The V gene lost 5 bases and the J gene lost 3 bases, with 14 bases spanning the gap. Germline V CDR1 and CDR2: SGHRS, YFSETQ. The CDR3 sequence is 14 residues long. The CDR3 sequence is CASSLQSGKETQYF. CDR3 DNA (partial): TGCGCCAGCAGTTTACAGAGCGGAAAAGAGACC.

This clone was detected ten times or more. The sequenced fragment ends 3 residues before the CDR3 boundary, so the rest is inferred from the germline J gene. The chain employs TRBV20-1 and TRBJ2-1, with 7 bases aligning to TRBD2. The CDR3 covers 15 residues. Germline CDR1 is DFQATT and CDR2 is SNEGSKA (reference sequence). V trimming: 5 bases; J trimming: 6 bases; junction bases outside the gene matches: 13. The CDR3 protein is CSARTGGSRINEQFF. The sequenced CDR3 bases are TGCAGTGCTCGGACTGGCGGGAGTCGAATCAATGAG.

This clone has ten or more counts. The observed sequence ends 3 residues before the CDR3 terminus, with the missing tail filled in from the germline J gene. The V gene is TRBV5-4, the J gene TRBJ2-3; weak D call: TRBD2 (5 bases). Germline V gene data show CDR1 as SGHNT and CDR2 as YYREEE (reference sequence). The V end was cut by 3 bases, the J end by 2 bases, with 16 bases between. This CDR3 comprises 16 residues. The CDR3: CASSSGGGRSTDTQYF. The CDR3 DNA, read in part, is TGTGCCAGCAGCTCCGGCGGCGGGCGTTCCACAGATACG.

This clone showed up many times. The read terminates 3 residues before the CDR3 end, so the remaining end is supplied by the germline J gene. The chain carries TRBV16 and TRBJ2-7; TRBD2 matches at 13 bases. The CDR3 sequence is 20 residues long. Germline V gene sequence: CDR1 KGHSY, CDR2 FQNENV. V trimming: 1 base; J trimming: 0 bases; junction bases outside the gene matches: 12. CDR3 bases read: TGTGCCAGCAGCCAATTGTCCGGGACTAGCGGGATGACCGACTCCTACGAG. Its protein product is CASSQLSGTSGMTDSYE. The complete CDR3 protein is CASSQLSGTSGMTDSYEQYF.

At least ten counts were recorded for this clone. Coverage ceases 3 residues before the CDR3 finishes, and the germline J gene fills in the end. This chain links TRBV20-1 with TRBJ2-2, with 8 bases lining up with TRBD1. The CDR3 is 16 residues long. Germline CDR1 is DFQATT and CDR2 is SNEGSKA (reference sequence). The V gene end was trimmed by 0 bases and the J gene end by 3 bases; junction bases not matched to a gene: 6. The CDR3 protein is CSARDLDRDHTGELFF. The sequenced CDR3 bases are TGCAGTGCTAGAGATCTGGACAGGGATCACACCGGGGAG.